This paragraph reports one T cell receptor (beta chain). Its matching antigen is unknown. This entry comes from a study of T cells in narcolepsy. On the study more broadly: Donors had narcolepsy type 1 or type 2, or were healthy controls.

Germline values: CDR1 WNHNN, CDR2 SYGVQD (reference sequence). The CDR3 runs to 14 residues. V trimming: 2 bases; J trimming: 8 bases; junction bases outside the gene matches: 5. The table came from immunoSEQ multiplex PCR; TCRdb's copy has only in-frame clones and leaves some out. The table records around 30,000 clones, over 80% of them present only once. Broader study findings: No autoreactive T cell clone sequences appeared in some memory CD4+ repertoires. Same-patient CSF and blood CD4+ T cell clonotypes included HCRT-specific and TRIB2-specific autoreactive ones. Reportedly, autoreactive clonotypes were serially detected in patients' blood but not controls'.

This sequence originates from a human donor with narcolepsy. Material: CD45RA- memory CD4+ T cells from PBMCs. The chain carries TRBV10-1 and TRBJ2-1; 8 bases are a match to TRBD2. The chain's CDR3 is CASSEGLAGHEQFF. CDR3 coding DNA: TGCGCCAGCAGTGAGGGGCTAGCGGGCCATGAGCAGTTCTTC.